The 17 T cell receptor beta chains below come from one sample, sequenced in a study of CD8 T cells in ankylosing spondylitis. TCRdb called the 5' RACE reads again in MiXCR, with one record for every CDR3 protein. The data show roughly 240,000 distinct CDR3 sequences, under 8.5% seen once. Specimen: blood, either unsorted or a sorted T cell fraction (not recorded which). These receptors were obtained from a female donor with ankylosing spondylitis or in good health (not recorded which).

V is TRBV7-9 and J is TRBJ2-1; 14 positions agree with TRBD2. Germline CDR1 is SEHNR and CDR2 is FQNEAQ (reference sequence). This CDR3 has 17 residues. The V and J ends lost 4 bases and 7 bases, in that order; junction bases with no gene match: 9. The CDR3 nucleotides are TGTGCCAGCAGCTCTCGACTAGCGGGAGGGACTAGGAATGAGCAGTTCTTC. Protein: CASSSRLAGGTRNEQFF.

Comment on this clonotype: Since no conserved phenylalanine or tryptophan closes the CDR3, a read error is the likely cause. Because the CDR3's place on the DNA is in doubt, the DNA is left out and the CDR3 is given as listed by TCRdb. The CDR3 is CGFSWGSIWTLRGAVLRGAAG. The chain recombines TRBV8-2 with TRBJ2-2; TRBD1 is the table's D call and was not checked against the DNA. TRBV8-2 is recorded as a pseudogene. The CDR3 totals 21 residues, both ends included.

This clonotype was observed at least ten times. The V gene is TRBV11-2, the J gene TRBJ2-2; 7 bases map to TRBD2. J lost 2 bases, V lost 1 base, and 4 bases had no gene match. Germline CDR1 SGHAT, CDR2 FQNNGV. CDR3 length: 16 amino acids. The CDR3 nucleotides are TGTGCCAGCAGCTTAGGACTAGCTGCCAACACCGGGGAGCTGTTTTTT. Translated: CASSLGLAANTGELFF. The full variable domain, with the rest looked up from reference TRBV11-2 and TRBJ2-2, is EAGVAQSPRYKIIEKRQSVAFWCNPISGHATLYWYQQILGQGPKLLIQFQNNGVVDDSQLPKDRFSAERLKGVDSTLKIQPAKLEDSAVYLCASSLGLAANTGELFFGEGSRLTVL.

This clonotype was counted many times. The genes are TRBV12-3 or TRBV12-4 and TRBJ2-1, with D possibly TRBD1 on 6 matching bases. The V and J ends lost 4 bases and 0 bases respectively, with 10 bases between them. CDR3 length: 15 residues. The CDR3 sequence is CASSSRGPSYNEQFF. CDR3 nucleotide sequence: TGTGCCAGCAGTTCCAGGGGTCCCTCCTACAATGAGCAGTTCTTC.

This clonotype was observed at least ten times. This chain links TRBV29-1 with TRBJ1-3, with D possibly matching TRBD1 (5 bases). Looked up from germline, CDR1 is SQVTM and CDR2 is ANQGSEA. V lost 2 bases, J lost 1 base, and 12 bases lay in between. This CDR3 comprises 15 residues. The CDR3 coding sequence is TGCAGCGTTGAAAGAAAGGGGCGATCTGGAAACACCATATATTTT. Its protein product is CSVERKGRSGNTIYF.

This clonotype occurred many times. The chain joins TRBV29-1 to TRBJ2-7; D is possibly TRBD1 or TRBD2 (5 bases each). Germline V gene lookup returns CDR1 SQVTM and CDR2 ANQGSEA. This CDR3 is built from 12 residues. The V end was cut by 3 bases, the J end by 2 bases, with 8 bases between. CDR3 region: CSVEGPTYEQYF. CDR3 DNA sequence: TGCAGCGTTGAGGGACCAACCTACGAGCAGTACTTC.

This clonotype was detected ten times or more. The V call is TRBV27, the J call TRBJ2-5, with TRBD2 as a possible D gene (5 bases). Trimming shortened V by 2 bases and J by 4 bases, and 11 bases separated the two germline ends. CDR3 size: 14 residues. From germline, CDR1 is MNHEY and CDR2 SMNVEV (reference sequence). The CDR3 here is CASSLALAPETQYF. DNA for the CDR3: TGTGCCAGCAGTTTAGCTCTAGCCCCAGAGACCCAGTACTTC.

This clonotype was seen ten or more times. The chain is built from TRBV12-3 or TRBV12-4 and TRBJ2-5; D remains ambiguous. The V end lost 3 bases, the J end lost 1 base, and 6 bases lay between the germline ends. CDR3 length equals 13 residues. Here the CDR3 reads CASSFGFQETQYF. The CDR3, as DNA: TGTGCCAGCAGTTTTGGCTTCCAAGAGACCCAGTACTTC.

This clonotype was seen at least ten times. The CDR3: CASSAGTGYSYEQYF. The CDR3 DNA reads as TGCGCCAGCAGCGCCGGGACAGGGTACTCCTACGAGCAGTACTTC. This sequence joins TRBV5-1 and TRBJ2-7; 9 bases agree with TRBD1. The CDR3 has 15 residues. The V and J ends lost 4 bases and 0 bases, in that order; junction bases with no gene match: 5. Germline values: CDR1 SGHRS, CDR2 YFSETQ.

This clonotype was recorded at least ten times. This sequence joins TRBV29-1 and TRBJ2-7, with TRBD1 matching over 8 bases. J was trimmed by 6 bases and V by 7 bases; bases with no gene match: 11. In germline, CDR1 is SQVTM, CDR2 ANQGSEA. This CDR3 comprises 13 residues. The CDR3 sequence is CSATGGTFFEQYF. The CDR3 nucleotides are TGCAGCGCTACAGGGGGGACCTTCTTCGAGCAGTACTTC.

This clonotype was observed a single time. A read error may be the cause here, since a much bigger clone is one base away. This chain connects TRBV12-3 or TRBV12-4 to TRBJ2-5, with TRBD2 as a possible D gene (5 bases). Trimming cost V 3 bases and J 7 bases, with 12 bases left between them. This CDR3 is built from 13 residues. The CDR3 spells CASSFGFGGTQYF. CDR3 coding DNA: TGTGCCAGCAGTTTCGGCTTTGGAGGGACCCAGTACTTC.

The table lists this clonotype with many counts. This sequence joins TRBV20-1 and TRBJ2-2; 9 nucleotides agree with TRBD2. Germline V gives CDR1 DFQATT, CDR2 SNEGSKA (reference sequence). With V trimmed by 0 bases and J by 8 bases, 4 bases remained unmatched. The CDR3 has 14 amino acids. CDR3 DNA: TGCAGTGCTAGAGAGCGGGAGGGCCGAGGGGAGCTGTTTTTT. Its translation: CSAREREGRGELFF.

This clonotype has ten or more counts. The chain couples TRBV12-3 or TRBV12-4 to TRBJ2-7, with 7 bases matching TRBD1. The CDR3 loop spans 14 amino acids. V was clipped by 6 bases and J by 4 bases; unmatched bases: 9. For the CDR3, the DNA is TGTGCCAGCAGCCTCCGGGACAGCTGGTACGAGCAGTACTTC. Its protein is CASSLRDSWYEQYF.

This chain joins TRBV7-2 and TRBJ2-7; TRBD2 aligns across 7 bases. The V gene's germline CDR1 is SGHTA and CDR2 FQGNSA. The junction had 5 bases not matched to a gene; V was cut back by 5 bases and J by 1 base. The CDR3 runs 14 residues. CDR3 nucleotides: TGTGCCAGCAGCCGGACTAGTCTTTCCTACGAGCAGTACTTC. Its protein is CASSRTSLSYEQYF.

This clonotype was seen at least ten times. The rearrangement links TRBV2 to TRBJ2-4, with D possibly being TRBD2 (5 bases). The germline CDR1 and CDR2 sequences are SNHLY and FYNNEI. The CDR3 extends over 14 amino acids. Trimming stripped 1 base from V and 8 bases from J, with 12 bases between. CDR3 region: CASSEVSLGDIQYF. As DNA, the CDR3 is TGTGCCAGCAGTGAAGTGTCACTCGGGGACATTCAGTACTTC.

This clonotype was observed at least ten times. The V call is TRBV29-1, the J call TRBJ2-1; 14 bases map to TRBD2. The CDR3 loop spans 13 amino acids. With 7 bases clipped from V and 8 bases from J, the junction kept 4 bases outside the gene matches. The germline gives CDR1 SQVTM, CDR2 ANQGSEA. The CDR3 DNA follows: TGCAGCGCCGGACTAGCGGGAGGAGATGAGCAGTTCTTC. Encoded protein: CSAGLAGGDEQFF.

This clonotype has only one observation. The CDR3 reads CAINWDNNSPLHF. DNA for the CDR3: TGTGCCATCAACTGGGATAATAATTCACCCCTCCACTTT. The gene calls are TRBV10-3 and TRBJ1-6; D is unclear. Trimming stripped 7 bases from V and 5 bases from J, with 9 bases between. Germline V gene lookup returns CDR1 ENHRY and CDR2 SYGVKD. The CDR3 contains 13 residues.